This TCR beta chain derives from a study of blood T cells in healthy people across ages. A remark on this clonotype: Its antigen is not identified.

Study-level findings and limits: PBMCs were not sorted, which prevented a conclusive comparison of naive versus antigen-experienced cells.

V trimming: 6 bases; J trimming: 6 bases; junction bases outside the gene matches: 6. Germline V CDR1 and CDR2: MNHEY, SMNVEV (reference sequence). This CDR3 is built from 13 residues. Combining a sample-barcoded 5' primer with a J-beta primer mix, a second PCR ran for roughly 7 to 12 cycles. Each cDNA molecule, via a template-switch adaptor with 12 random nucleotides, was tagged. TCRdb re-called the 5' RACE reads through MiXCR, storing one row per CDR3 protein. The sample lists approximately 800,000 distinct CDR3 sequences; about 53% were seen once. The source of this sequence is a man older than 75 in good health. Sample: blood. The V call is TRBV27, the J call TRBJ2-7; 9 positions agree with TRBD2. The CDR3 reads CASSAGGLGEQYF. CDR3 coding DNA: TGTGCCAGCAGCGCGGGAGGGCTGGGCGAGCAGTACTTC.